This T cell receptor (beta chain) was sequenced during a study of beta chain features in type 1 diabetes. Reverse transcribing all isolated RNA meant expressed TCRB transcripts were sequenced. Profiling relied on immunoSEQ multiplex PCR, and the TCRdb table lists in-frame clones only, not all of them. The repertoire holds about 650,000 clones, approximately 13% seen once, with more than 0.1% in the top ten. Study findings and constraints: Patients with Type 1 diabetes showed moderately but significantly shorter TCRB CDR3s in all four CD4+ subsets.

The CDR3 covers 14 residues. V lost 5 bases to trimming and J lost 2 bases, with 14 bases between them. Per the germline V gene, CDR1 is SGHDT and CDR2 is YYEEEE. Worth noting for this clone: Antigen: not known.

Sample: naive CD4+ T cells from blood. The chain recombines TRBV5-6 with TRBJ2-7; tentative D call: TRBD1 (6 bases). The receptor comes from a man aged 25 to 45 with type 1 diabetes. CDR3 sequence reads: CASRKAGAAYEQYF. In DNA form, the CDR3 reads TGTGCCAGCAGGAAGGCAGGGGCGGCCTACGAGCAGTACTTC.